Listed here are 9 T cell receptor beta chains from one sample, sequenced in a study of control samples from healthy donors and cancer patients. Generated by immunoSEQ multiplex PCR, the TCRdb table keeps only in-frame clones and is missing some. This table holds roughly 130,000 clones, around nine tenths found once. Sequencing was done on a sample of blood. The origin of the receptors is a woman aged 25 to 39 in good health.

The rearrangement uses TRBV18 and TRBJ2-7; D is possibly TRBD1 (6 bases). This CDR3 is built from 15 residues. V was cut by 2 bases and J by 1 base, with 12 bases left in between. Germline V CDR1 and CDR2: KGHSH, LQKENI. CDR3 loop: CASSPTGSTSYEQYF. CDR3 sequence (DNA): TGTGCCAGCTCACCAACAGGGTCAACATCCTACGAGCAGTACTTC.

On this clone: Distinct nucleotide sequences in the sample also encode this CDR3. This CDR3 is CASSLRNSPLHF. DNA for the CDR3: TGTGCCAGCAGCTTGAGGAATTCACCCCTCCACTTT. This sequence joins TRBV11-2 and TRBJ1-6; D not certain. This CDR3 spans 12 amino acids. The germline V gene has CDR1 SGHAT and CDR2 FQNNGV. V lost 3 bases to trimming and J lost 7 bases, with 4 bases between them.

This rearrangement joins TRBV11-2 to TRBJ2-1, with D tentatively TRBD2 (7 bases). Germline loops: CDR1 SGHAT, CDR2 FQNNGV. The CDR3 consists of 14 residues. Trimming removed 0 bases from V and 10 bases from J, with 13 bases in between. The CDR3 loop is CASSLEGGRPEQFF. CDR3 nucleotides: TGTGCCAGCAGCTTAGAGGGGGGGCGTCCGGAGCAGTTCTTC.

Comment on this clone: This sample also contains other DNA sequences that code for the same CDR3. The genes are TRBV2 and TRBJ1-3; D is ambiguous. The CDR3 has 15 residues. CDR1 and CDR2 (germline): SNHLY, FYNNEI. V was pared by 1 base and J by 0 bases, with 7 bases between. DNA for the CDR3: TGTGCCAGCAGTGAAGGGCAGTCCTCTGGAAACACCATATATTTT. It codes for CASSEGQSSGNTIYF.

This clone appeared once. The CDR3 is CASSMIWEHTEAFF. The CDR3 coding sequence is TGTGCCAGTAGTATGATATGGGAGCACACTGAAGCTTTCTTT. The rearrangement uses TRBV19 and TRBJ1-1; D is unclear. Germline V gene sequence: CDR1 LNHDA, CDR2 SQIVND (reference sequence). V was clipped by 3 bases and J by 3 bases, with 11 bases between them. This CDR3 comprises 14 residues.

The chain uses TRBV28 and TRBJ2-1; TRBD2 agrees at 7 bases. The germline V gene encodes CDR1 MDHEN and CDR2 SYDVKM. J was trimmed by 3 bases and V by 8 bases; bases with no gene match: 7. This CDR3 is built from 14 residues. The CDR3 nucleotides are TGTGCCAGCTGGGCGGGAGTTATCTACAATGAGCAGTTCTTC. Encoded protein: CASWAGVIYNEQFF. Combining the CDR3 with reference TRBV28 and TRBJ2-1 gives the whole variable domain DVKVTQSSRYLVKRTGEKVFLECVQDMDHENMFWYRQDPGLGLRLIYFSYDVKMKEKGDIPEGYSVSREKKERFSLILESASTNQTSMYLCASWAGVIYNEQFFGPGTRLTVL.

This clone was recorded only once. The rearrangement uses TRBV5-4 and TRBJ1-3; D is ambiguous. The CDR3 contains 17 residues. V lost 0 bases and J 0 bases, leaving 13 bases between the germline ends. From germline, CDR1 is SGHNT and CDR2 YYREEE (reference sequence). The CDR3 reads CASSLGSRASSGNTIYF. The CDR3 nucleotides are TGTGCCAGCAGCTTGGGATCGCGGGCAAGCTCTGGAAACACCATATATTTT.

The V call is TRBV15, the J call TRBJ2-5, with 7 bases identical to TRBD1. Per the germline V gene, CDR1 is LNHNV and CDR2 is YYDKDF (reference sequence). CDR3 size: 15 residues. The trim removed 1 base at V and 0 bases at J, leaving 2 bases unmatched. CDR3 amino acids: CATSRVDRDQETQYF. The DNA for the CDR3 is TGTGCCACCAGCAGAGTCGACAGGGACCAAGAGACCCAGTACTTC.

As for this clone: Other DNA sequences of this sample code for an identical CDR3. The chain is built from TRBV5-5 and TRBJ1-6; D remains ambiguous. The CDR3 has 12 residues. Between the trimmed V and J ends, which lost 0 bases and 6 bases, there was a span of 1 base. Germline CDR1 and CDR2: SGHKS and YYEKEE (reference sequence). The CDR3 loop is CASSLVNSPLHF. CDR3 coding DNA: TGTGCCAGCAGCTTGGTTAATTCACCCCTCCACTTT.